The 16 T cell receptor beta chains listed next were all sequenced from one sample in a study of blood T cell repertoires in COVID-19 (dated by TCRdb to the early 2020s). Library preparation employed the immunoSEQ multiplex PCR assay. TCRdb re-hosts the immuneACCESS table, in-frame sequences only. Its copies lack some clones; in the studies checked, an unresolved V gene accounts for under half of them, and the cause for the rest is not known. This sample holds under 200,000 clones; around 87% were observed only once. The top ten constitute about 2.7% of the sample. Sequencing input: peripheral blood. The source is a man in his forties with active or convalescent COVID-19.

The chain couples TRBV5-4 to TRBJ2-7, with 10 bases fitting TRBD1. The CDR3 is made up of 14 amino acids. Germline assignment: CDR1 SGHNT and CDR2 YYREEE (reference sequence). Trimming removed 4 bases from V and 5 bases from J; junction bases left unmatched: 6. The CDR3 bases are TGTGCCAGCAGCCCAGACAGGGGGCTCCACGAGCAGTACTTC. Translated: CASSPDRGLHEQYF.

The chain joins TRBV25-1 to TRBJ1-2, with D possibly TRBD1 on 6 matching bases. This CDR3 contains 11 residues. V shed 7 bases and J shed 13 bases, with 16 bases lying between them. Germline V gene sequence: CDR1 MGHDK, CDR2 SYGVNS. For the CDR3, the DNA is TGTGCCAGCATCCAGGGGCCAAGGGTCACCTTC. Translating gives CASIQGPRVTF.

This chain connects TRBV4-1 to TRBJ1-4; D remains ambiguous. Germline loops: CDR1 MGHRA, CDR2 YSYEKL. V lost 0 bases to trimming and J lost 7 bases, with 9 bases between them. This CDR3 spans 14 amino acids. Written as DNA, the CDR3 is TGCGCCAGCAGCCAAGAACGGAGGGTTGAAAAACTGTTTTTT. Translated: CASSQERRVEKLFF.

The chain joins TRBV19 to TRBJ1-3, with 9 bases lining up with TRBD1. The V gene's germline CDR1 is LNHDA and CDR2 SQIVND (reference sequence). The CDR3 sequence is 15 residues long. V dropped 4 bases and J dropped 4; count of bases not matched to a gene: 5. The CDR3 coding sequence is TGTGCCAGTAGTAAAGGACAGGGGCGCGGAAACACCATATATTTT. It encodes CASSKGQGRGNTIYF.

Here the CDR3 DNA reads TGTGCCAGCAGTCCTTCCTATTATCAGCCCCAGCATTTT. Amino acid sequence: CASSPSYYQPQHF. The chain uses TRBV27 and TRBJ1-5; no clear D gene. The V end was cut by 5 bases, the J end by 5 bases, with 10 bases between. The CDR3 runs 13 residues. Germline V gene lookup returns CDR1 MNHEY and CDR2 SMNVEV (reference sequence).

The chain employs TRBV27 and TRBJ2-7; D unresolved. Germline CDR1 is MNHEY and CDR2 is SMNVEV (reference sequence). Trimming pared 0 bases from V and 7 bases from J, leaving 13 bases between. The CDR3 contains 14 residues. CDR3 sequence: CASSLSGHLGEQYF. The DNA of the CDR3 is TGTGCCAGCAGTTTATCGGGCCACCTTGGTGAGCAGTACTTC.

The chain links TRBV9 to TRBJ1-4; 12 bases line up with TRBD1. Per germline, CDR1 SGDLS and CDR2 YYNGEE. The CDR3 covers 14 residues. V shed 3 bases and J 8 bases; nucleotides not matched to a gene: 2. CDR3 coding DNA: TGTGCCAGCAGCGCAGGGACAGGGGGCGAAAAACTGTTTTTT. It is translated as CASSAGTGGEKLFF. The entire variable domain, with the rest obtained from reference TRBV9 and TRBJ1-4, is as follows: DSGVTQTPKHLITATGQRVTLRCSPRSGDLSVYWYQQSLDQGLQFLIQYYNGEERAKGNILERFSAQQFPDLHSELNLSSLELGDSALYFCASSAGTGGEKLFFGSGTQLSVL.

The CDR3 is CASSDSREGNTIYF. CDR3 coding DNA: TGTGCCAGCAGTGACTCGAGGGAGGGAAACACCATATATTTT. The chain carries TRBV6-4 and TRBJ1-3, with unresolved D. Germline values: CDR1 MRHNA, CDR2 SNTAGT. CDR3 length: 14 amino acids. Trimming took 0 bases from V and 4 from J, leaving 7 bases between them.

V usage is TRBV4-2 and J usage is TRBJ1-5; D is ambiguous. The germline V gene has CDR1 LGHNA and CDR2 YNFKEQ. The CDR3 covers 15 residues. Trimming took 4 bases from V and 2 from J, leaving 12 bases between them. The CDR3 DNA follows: TGTGCCAGCAGCCCCTCCCTAGGAGGCAATCAGCCCCAGCATTTT. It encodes CASSPSLGGNQPQHF.

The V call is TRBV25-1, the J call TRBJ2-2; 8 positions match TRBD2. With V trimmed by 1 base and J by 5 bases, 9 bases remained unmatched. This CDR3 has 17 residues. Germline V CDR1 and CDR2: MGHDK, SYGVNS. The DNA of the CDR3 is TGTGCCAGCAGTGAATCGCCCGGGGGGGGCTGGACCGGGGAGCTGTTTTTT. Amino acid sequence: CASSESPGGGWTGELFF.

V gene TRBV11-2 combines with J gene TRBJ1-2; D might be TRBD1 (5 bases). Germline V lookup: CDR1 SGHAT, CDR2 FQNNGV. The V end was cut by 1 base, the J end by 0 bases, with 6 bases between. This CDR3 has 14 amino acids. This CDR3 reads CASSLGGANYGYTF. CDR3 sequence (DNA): TGTGCCAGCAGCTTAGGGGGGGCTAACTATGGCTACACCTTC.

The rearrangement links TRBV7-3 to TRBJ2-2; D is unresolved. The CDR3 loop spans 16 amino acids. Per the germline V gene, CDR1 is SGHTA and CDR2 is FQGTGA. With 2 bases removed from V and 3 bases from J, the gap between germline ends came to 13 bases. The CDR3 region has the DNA TGTGCCAGCAGCTTAGGCGCAGGCCCTCACACCGGGGAGCTGTTTTTT. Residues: CASSLGAGPHTGELFF.

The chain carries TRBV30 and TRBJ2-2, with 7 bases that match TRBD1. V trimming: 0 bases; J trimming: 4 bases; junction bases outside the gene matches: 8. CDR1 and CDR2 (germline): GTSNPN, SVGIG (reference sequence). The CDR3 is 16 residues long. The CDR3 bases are TGTGCCTGGAGTGTACCCACAGGGGTGGGCACCGGGGAGCTGTTTTTT. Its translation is CAWSVPTGVGTGELFF.

CDR3 sequence reads: CATSATGLGTGELFF. As DNA, the CDR3 is TGTGCCACCAGCGCGACAGGGCTTGGCACCGGGGAGCTGTTTTTT. The V gene is TRBV24-1, the J gene TRBJ2-2; TRBD1 aligns across 7 bases. V lost 7 bases, J lost 4 bases, and 8 bases stayed unmatched. There are 15 residues in the CDR3. Germline loops: CDR1 KGHDR, CDR2 SFDVKD.

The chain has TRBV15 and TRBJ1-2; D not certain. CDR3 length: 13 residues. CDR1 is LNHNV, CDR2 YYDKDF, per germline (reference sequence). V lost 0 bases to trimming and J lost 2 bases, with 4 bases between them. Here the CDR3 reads CATSRDLNYGYTF. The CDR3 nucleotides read TGTGCCACCAGCAGAGATTTAAACTATGGCTACACCTTC. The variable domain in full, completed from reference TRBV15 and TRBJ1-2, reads DAMVIQNPRYQVTQFGKPVTLSCSQTLNHNVMYWYQQKSSQAPKLLFHYYDKDFNNEADTPDNFQSRRPNTSFCFLDIRSPGLGDTAMYLCATSRDLNYGYTFGSGTRLTVV.

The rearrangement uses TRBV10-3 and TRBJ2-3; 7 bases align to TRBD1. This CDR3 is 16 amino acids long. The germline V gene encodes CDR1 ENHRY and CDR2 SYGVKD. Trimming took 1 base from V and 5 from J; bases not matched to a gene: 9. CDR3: CAISEFEGAKGDTQYF. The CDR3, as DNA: TGTGCCATCAGTGAGTTCGAGGGGGCTAAAGGAGATACGCAGTATTTT.